Reported below is one T cell receptor (beta chain). Its antigen is unknown. CDR1 is SGHAT and CDR2 is FQNNGV in the germline V gene. This CDR3 comprises 17 residues. Germline trimming cut 5 bases from V and 4 bases from J; bases unmatched to any gene: 13. The data stem from a study of CD8 T cells in Susac syndrome. Broader study findings: Roughly 5 Susac-specific public clones appeared in CD8+ TEMRA repertoires, and some 16 in total CD8+ repertoires. In Susac syndrome, CD8+ expansion was highest in TEMRA and active disease.

Isolation of CD8+ and CD4+ T cells was performed negatively, whereas enrichment of TEMRA cells was done by FACS. An amount of RNA that ranged from 0.5 to 1 ug was reverse transcribed with random hexamers. Multiplex PCR with immunoSEQ amplified the TCR beta CDR3 across 54 Vbeta and 13 Jbeta. TCRdb reanalysed the immunoSEQ multiplex PCR reads using MiXCR and keeps one entry per CDR3 protein. The table shows approximately 190,000 distinct CDR3 sequences, with about 95% occurring only once. This sequence was found in a human donor with Susac syndrome. The V call is TRBV11-2, the J call TRBJ2-1, with 8 nucleotides matching TRBD1. The source material was CD8+ T cells from PBMCs. CDR3 loop: CASSHPLQGVGYNEQFF. Here the CDR3 DNA reads TGTGCCAGCAGCCATCCATTACAGGGGGTGGGGTACAATGAGCAGTTCTTC.